This TCR beta chain came from a study of blood T cell repertoires in COVID-19 (dated by TCRdb to the early 2020s). Regarding the research as a whole: The collaborator samples originated in the United States, Italy and Spain and spanned the acute and convalescent phases of COVID-19. The dataset comprised deeply sampled blood TCRbeta repertoires from subjects exposed to, actively infected with, or recovered from COVID-19. The material from the prospective study consisted of cDNA or gDNA derived from T cells, B-cell-depleted T cells, or PBMCs. A freely available public database, intended as a resource for researchers studying the immune response to SARS-CoV-2, is where the repertoires were released. Where available, HLA class I and class II types were obtained from metadata supplied by the sample provider rather than from assay-based typing. The samples were drawn from the first 160 participants of the ongoing ImmuneRACE study and from 950 to 1,500 subjects provided by 6 global collaborators. The sample metadata nearly always contained a de-identified subject ID, COVID-19 status, age in years and sex. Overall results and qualifications from the work: The quantity of clinical and demographic metadata differed by source and by participant and was supplied without curation.

With respect to this clone: It has no known antigen specificity. The sample holds no much larger clone one base away, and base qualities are not on file.

Each collaborating institution followed its own protocols to collect whole blood in K2EDTA tubes. For TCRbeta analysis, collaborators shipped samples as frozen whole blood, isolated PBMCs, or DNA extracted from either of those sample types. TCRbeta CDR3 regions were amplified from genomic DNA using the immunoSEQ Assay, a bias-controlled multiplex PCR. For the original study's pipeline: The number of nucleated cells in each sample was estimated from the amplification of reference gene primers within the assay. To quantify the absolute abundance of each unique TCRbeta CDR3 rearrangement, sequence reads were collapsed and filtered. For each sample, productive Simpson clonality was calculated by taking the square root of Simpson's diversity index across productive rearrangements. This is the immuneACCESS table as TCRdb keeps it, with only in-frame sequences that have V and J called. A part of the clones is gone; compared with another copy, unresolved V genes explain less than half, and the rest is unexplained. V, J and clone size reflect that table, while D and trimming were determined from the DNA. The sample table contains over 15,000 clones; only one count was recorded for 80% of them. The top ten constitute 9.5% to 11% of the sample.

From the cysteine through the phenylalanine, the CDR3 covers 13 amino acids. Kept here is only the CDR3 DNA, which spans 39 bases and is read in frame from base 1. For CDR1 and CDR2, the germline V gene lists SGHTA and FQGTGA. V is shortened by 2 bases, J by 6 bases, and the region joining them spans 8 bases. The rearrangement joined TRBV7-3 to TRBJ2-1; the D region possibly corresponds to TRBD1 (5 bases align). The specimen was peripheral blood. The TCR was taken from an elderly man with acute or convalescent COVID-19. CDR3 reads: CASSLQGGNEQFF. The sequenced DNA: TGTGCCAGCAGCTTACAGGGCGGCAATGAGCAGTTCTTC. With the rest looked up from the reference TRBV7-3 and TRBJ2-1 genes rather than sequenced, the full variable domain is GAGVSQTPSNKVTEKGKYVELRCDPISGHTALYWYRQSLGQGPEFLIYFQGTGAADDSGLPNDRFFAVRPEGSVSTLKIQRTERGDSAVYLCASSLQGGNEQFFGPGTRLTVL.